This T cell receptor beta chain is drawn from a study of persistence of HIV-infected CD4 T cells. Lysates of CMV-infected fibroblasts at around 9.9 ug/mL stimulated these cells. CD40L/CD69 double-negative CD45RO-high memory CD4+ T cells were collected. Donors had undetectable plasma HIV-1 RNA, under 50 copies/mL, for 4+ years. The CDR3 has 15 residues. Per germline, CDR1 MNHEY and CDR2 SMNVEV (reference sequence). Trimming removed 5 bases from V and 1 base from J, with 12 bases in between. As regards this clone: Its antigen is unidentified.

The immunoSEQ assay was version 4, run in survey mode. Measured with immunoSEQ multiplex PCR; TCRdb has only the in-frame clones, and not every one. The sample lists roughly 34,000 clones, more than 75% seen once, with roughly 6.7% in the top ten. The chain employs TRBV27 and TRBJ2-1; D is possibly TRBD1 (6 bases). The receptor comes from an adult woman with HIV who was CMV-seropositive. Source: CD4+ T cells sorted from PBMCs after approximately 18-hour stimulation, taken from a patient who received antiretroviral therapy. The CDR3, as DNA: TGTGCCAGCAGTCCAGGGGTTGTATCCTACAATGAGCAGTTCTTC. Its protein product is CASSPGVVSYNEQFF.